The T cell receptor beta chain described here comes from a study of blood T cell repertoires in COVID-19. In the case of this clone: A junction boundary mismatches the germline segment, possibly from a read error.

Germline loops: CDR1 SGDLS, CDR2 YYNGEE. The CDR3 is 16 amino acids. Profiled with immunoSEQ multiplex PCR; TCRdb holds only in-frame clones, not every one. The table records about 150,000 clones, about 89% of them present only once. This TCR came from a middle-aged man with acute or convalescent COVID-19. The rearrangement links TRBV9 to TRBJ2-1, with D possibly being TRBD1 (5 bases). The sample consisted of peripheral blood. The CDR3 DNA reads TGTGCCAGCAGCGTAGGGGGTCGTGGGGCCTACACTGAGCAGTTCTTC. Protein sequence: CASSVGGRGAYTEQFF.